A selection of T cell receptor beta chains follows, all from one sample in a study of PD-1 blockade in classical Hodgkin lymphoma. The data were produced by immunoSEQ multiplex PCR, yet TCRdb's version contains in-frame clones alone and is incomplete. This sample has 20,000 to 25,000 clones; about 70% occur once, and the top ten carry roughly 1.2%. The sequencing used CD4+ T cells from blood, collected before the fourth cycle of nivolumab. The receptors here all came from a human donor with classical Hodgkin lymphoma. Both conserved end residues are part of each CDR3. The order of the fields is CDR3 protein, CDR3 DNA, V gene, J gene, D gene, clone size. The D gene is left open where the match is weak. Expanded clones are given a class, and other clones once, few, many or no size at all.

CDR3 protein: CASRPGNEVHGNTIYF
CDR3 DNA: TGCGCCAGCAGACCCGGGAACGAGGTACACGGAAACACCATATATTTT
V gene: TRBV5-1
J gene: TRBJ1-3
D gene: NA
clone size: once

CDR3 protein: CASSVGRFDTEAFF
CDR3 DNA: TGTGCCAGCAGCGTTGGGCGTTTTGACACTGAAGCTTTCTTT
V gene: TRBV9
J gene: TRBJ1-1
D gene: NA
clone size: NA

CDR3 protein: CASSLNMGALSYEQYF
CDR3 DNA: TGTGCCAGCAGCCTCAATATGGGGGCCCTCTCCTACGAGCAGTACTTC
V gene: TRBV7-6
J gene: TRBJ2-7
D gene: NA
clone size: NA

CDR3 protein: CASSLFGGKETQYF
CDR3 DNA: TGTGCCAGCAGCTTATTCGGGGGAAAAGAGACCCAGTACTTC
V gene: TRBV7-2
J gene: TRBJ2-5
D gene: NA
clone size: NA

CDR3 protein: CASSYRTGGNTEAFF
CDR3 DNA: TGTGCCAGCAGTTACCGGACAGGTGGGAACACTGAAGCTTTCTTT
V gene: TRBV6-5
J gene: TRBJ1-1
D gene: TRBD1
clone size: NA

CDR3 protein: CSVEGLLAGRADTQYF
CDR3 DNA: TGCAGCGTTGAAGGGTTACTAGCGGGGAGGGCAGATACGCAGTATTTT
V gene: TRBV29-1
J gene: TRBJ2-3
D gene: TRBD2
clone size: few

CDR3 protein: CASGTSGGLHF
CDR3 DNA: TGTGCCAGTGGGACCAGCGGTGGCCTTCACTTC
V gene: TRBV19
J gene: TRBJ2-7
D gene: NA
clone size: NA

CDR3 protein: CATSGWGANNSPLHF
CDR3 DNA: TGTGCCACCTCCGGTTGGGGCGCGAATAATTCACCCCTCCACTTT
V gene: TRBV7-9
J gene: TRBJ1-6
D gene: NA
clone size: medium-sized

CDR3 protein: CASIPGQAYNEQFF
CDR3 DNA: TGTGCCAGCATTCCGGGACAGGCCTACAATGAGCAGTTCTTC
V gene: TRBV28
J gene: TRBJ2-1
D gene: TRBD1
clone size: NA

CDR3 protein: CASSWGPGQGFYEQYF
CDR3 DNA: TGTGCCAGCAGTTGGGGGCCGGGACAGGGTTTCTACGAGCAGTACTTC
V gene: TRBV28
J gene: TRBJ2-7
D gene: TRBD1
clone size: NA

CDR3 protein: CASSLWHAFNNEQFF
CDR3 DNA: TGTGCCAGCAGCCTATGGCACGCGTTTAACAATGAGCAGTTCTTC
V gene: TRBV11-1
J gene: TRBJ2-1
D gene: NA
clone size: NA

CDR3 protein: CASSLAVSRGGYNEQFF
CDR3 DNA: TGTGCCAGCAGCTTAGCCGTCTCGCGGGGGGGATATAATGAGCAGTTCTTC
V gene: TRBV7-2
J gene: TRBJ2-1
D gene: TRBD2
clone size: NA

CDR3 protein: CASSLVGGHGELFF
CDR3 DNA: TGTGCCAGCAGCTTAGTTGGGGGCCACGGGGAGCTGTTTTTT
V gene: TRBV7-2
J gene: TRBJ2-2
D gene: NA
clone size: NA

CDR3 protein: CASSRGTRLRELFF
CDR3 DNA: TGTGCCAGTAGTCGCGGGACGAGGCTCCGGGAGCTGTTTTTT
V gene: TRBV19
J gene: TRBJ2-2
D gene: NA
clone size: NA

CDR3 protein: CASSKNSNQPQHF
CDR3 DNA: TGTGCCAGTAGTAAAAATAGCAATCAGCCCCAGCATTTT
V gene: TRBV19
J gene: TRBJ1-5
D gene: NA
clone size: once

CDR3 protein: CASSLAGQTYTGELFF
CDR3 DNA: TGTGCCAGCTCACTTGCGGGGCAGACATACACCGGGGAGCTGTTTTTT
V gene: TRBV18
J gene: TRBJ2-2
D gene: NA
clone size: NA

CDR3 protein: CASSPTEGANYGYTF
CDR3 DNA: TGCGCCAGCAGCCCGACGGAAGGAGCTAACTATGGCTACACCTTC
V gene: TRBV5-1
J gene: TRBJ1-2
D gene: NA
clone size: NA

CDR3 protein: CASSLGGTAYGNTIYF
CDR3 DNA: TGTGCCAGCAGCTTAGGTGGGACAGCGTATGGAAACACCATATATTTT
V gene: TRBV13
J gene: TRBJ1-3
D gene: TRBD1
clone size: NA

CDR3 protein: CASSSRGGMSNQPQHF
CDR3 DNA: TGTGCCAGCAGTTCCAGGGGTGGTATGAGCAATCAGCCCCAGCATTTT
V gene: TRBV7-8
J gene: TRBJ1-5
D gene: NA
clone size: NA

CDR3 protein: CASSSIGGDEKLFF
CDR3 DNA: TGTGCCAGCAGCTCGATCGGGGGGGATGAAAAACTGTTTTTT
V gene: TRBV6-1
J gene: TRBJ1-4
D gene: NA
clone size: NA

CDR3 protein: CASSATTGGGEQYF
CDR3 DNA: TGTGCCAGCAGCGCCACGACAGGGGGCGGCGAGCAGTACTTC
V gene: TRBV9
J gene: TRBJ2-7
D gene: TRBD1
clone size: NA

CDR3 protein: CASSAGTGDKNIQYF
CDR3 DNA: TGTGCCAGCAGCGCCGGGACAGGGGACAAAAACATTCAGTACTTC
V gene: TRBV5-4
J gene: TRBJ2-4
D gene: TRBD1
clone size: NA

CDR3 protein: CASSRGQGDGYTF
CDR3 DNA: TGCGCCAGCAGCCGAGGACAGGGGGATGGCTACACCTTC
V gene: TRBV5-1
J gene: TRBJ1-2
D gene: TRBD1
clone size: NA

CDR3 protein: CASSEYRGGEETQYF
CDR3 DNA: TGTGCCAGCAGTGAATATAGGGGGGGCGAGGAGACCCAGTACTTC
V gene: TRBV25-1
J gene: TRBJ2-5
D gene: NA
clone size: NA

CDR3 protein: CASSPLDSDGYTF
CDR3 DNA: TGTGCCAGCTCACCGCTGGACAGTGATGGCTACACCTTC
V gene: TRBV18
J gene: TRBJ1-2
D gene: NA
clone size: NA

CDR3 protein: CASSIAASGGVEQETQYF
CDR3 DNA: TGTGCCAGTAGTATAGCGGCTAGCGGGGGGGTAGAGCAAGAGACCCAGTACTTC
V gene: TRBV19
J gene: TRBJ2-5
D gene: TRBD2
clone size: NA

CDR3 protein: CASSFNSQETQYF
CDR3 DNA: TGTGCCAGCAGCTTTAACAGCCAAGAGACCCAGTACTTC
V gene: TRBV5-4
J gene: TRBJ2-5
D gene: NA
clone size: NA

CDR3 protein: CASSPNAGLGGQPQHF
CDR3 DNA: TGTGCCAGCTCACCAAATGCGGGCCTCGGAGGACAGCCCCAGCATTTT
V gene: TRBV18
J gene: TRBJ1-5
D gene: NA
clone size: NA

CDR3 protein: CASSPAAGSAFF
CDR3 DNA: TGTGCCAGCAGCCCGGCGGCAGGTTCCGCTTTCTTT
V gene: TRBV7-9
J gene: TRBJ1-1
D gene: NA
clone size: few

CDR3 protein: CASSQGSGANVLTF
CDR3 DNA: TGTGCCAGCAGCCAGGGATCAGGGGCCAACGTCCTGACTTTC
V gene: TRBV6-1
J gene: TRBJ2-6
D gene: NA
clone size: NA

CDR3 protein: CASSSGAGGMWNEQFF
CDR3 DNA: TGTGCCAGCAGCTCCGGGGCGGGGGGAATGTGGAATGAGCAGTTCTTC
V gene: TRBV11-3
J gene: TRBJ2-1
D gene: TRBD2
clone size: NA

CDR3 protein: CASSVGRRQDYEQYF
CDR3 DNA: TGTGCCAGCAGCGTAGGTCGAAGGCAGGACTACGAGCAGTACTTC
V gene: TRBV9
J gene: TRBJ2-7
D gene: NA
clone size: NA

CDR3 protein: CASSPREANTGELFF
CDR3 DNA: TGTGCCAGCTCACCAAGGGAAGCGAACACCGGGGAGCTGTTTTTT
V gene: TRBV18
J gene: TRBJ2-2
D gene: NA
clone size: NA

CDR3 protein: CASNDRILNSPLHF
CDR3 DNA: TGTGCCAGCAACGACAGGATCCTAAATTCACCCCTCCACTTT
V gene: TRBV6-1
J gene: TRBJ1-6
D gene: NA
clone size: NA

CDR3 protein: CASSSGGIAINEKLFF
CDR3 DNA: TGTGCCAGCAGTTCGGGGGGAATAGCGATTAATGAAAAACTGTTTTTT
V gene: TRBV28
J gene: TRBJ1-4
D gene: NA
clone size: NA